The 18 T cell receptor beta chains listed next were all sequenced from one sample in a study of vaccination and CD4 T cells after COVID-19 (dated by TCRdb to 2021 to 2024). Which antigens these TCRs recognize remains unknown. The treatment or condition label, as the study defines it: roughly 11-day PBMC culture with coronavirus spike peptide pools or control peptides (ViraFEST assay). CD4+ T cells from unexposed donors were collected before the COVID-19 pandemic (2011-2018). The method behind the library was PCR. TCRdb shows the sequencer as Illumina iSeq 100. At the Johns Hopkins FTIC core, DNA from the cultured CD4+ T cells underwent TCR sequencing with the Oncomine TCR Beta short-read assay. TCRdb reprocessing: public reads trimmed at Q25 with fastp, clones called with MiXCR, in-frame beta chains kept. Rows with a matching CDR3 protein are joined into one entry that keeps the most common DNA and genes. A total of 9,000 to 10,000 distinct CDR3 sequences appear in this sample, around two fifths of them only once. The top ten hold 9.5% to 15% of the sample.

Sequenced: CD4+ T cells from blood, cultured in vitro. The receptors derive from a human donor in good health.

The chain employs TRBV12-3 or TRBV12-4 and TRBJ1-5; D possibly corresponds to TRBD1 (5 bases). V lost 1 base and J 7 bases, leaving 5 bases between the germline ends. CDR3 length equals 12 residues. CDR3 sequence: CASSLGDQPQHF. In DNA, the CDR3 is TGTGCCAGCAGTTTAGGGGACCAGCCCCAGCATTTT.

The sample holds a few counts of this clonotype. The CDR3 here is CASSEFGYEQYF. CDR3 nucleotides: TGTGCCAGCAGTGAGTTTGGCTACGAGCAGTACTTC. This sequence joins TRBV6-1 and TRBJ2-7, with unresolved D. Trimming stripped 3 bases from V and 3 bases from J, with 6 bases between. The CDR3 is 12 residues long. Per germline, CDR1 MNHNS and CDR2 SASEGT.

This clonotype was detected only once. This chain links TRBV7-9 with TRBJ2-3; D is possibly TRBD2 (5 bases). Germline lookup yields CDR1 SEHNR and CDR2 FQNEAQ (reference sequence). V shed 0 bases and J shed 3 bases, with 7 bases lying between them. There are 14 residues in the CDR3. CDR3 nucleotide sequence: TGTGCCAGCAGCTTAGCAGGGAGTACAGATACGCAGTATTTT. It encodes CASSLAGSTDTQYF.

V is TRBV27 and J is TRBJ1-1; 9 bases map to TRBD1. The CDR3 runs to 15 residues. J was trimmed by 2 bases and V by 8 bases; bases with no gene match: 9. Germline-derived CDR1 and CDR2 are MNHEY and SMNVEV (reference sequence). The CDR3 nucleotides read TGTGCCAGCTTGGTTCTGGGACAGGGAAACACTGAAGCTTTCTTT. Its protein product is CASLVLGQGNTEAFF.

J is TRBJ2-1 and V is TRBV11-3; D is ambiguous. Looked up from germline, CDR1 is SGHNT and CDR2 is YENEEA. The V gene lost 5 bases and the J gene lost 0 bases, with 8 bases spanning the gap. CDR3 length: 14 amino acids. CDR3 sequence (DNA): TGTGCCAGCAGCCTATCGAACTCCTACAATGAGCAGTTCTTC. Amino acid sequence: CASSLSNSYNEQFF.

The chain has TRBV2 and TRBJ2-1; D not certain. Per germline, CDR1 SNHLY and CDR2 FYNNEI. V was shortened by 3 bases and J by 10 bases, with 7 bases between the two germline ends. This CDR3 region has 11 residues. In DNA, the CDR3 is TGTGCCAGCAGTGAGGTGCAGGAGCAGTTCTTC. It specifies CASSEVQEQFF.

CDR3 sequence reads: CSAGGGSTDTQYF. The DNA for the CDR3 is TGCAGTGCGGGCGGGGGGAGCACAGATACGCAGTATTTT. V usage is TRBV20-1 and J usage is TRBJ2-3; 8 bases fit TRBD2. With V trimmed by 6 bases and J by 0 bases, 2 bases remained unmatched. Germline loops: CDR1 DFQATT, CDR2 SNEGSKA (reference sequence). The CDR3 runs 13 residues.

The chain links TRBV4-1 to TRBJ2-7, with D perhaps matching TRBD1 or TRBD2 (5 bases each). The CDR3 runs 17 residues. Trimming took 0 bases from V and 2 from J, leaving 17 bases between them. Germline-derived CDR1 and CDR2 are MGHRA and YSYEKL. The CDR3, as DNA: TGCGCCAGCAGCCAAGAATATCGGGGCAGGGTTACCTACGAGCAGTACTTC. Translated, it gives CASSQEYRGRVTYEQYF.

This clonotype was seen a handful of times. The chain uses TRBV7-2 and TRBJ2-3; 11 bases are a match to TRBD2. The V segment lost 1 base and the J segment 0 bases; nucleotides outside the gene matches: 3. Germline CDR1 SGHTA, CDR2 FQGNSA. This CDR3 spans 17 amino acids. As DNA, the CDR3 is TGTGCCAGCAGCTTAGGGGCTAGCGGGGGGAGCACAGATACGCAGTATTTT. The encoded protein is CASSLGASGGSTDTQYF.

In this sample, this clonotype turned up a few times. This chain links TRBV7-2 with TRBJ2-2, with 8 bases aligning to TRBD2. Germline V lookup: CDR1 SGHTA, CDR2 FQGNSA. This CDR3 region has 16 residues. J lost 6 bases, V lost 5 bases, and 11 bases had no gene match. The CDR3 is CASSRYGGAIAGELFF. The CDR3 coding sequence is TGTGCCAGCAGCCGCTACGGGGGGGCCATCGCCGGGGAGCTGTTTTTT.

This clonotype was observed a few times. This sequence joins TRBV7-2 and TRBJ2-5; the match to TRBD2 covers 11 bases. This CDR3 region has 16 residues. J was trimmed by 5 bases and V by 1 base; bases with no gene match: 6. Per germline, CDR1 SGHTA and CDR2 FQGNSA. Here the CDR3 DNA reads TGTGCCAGCAGCTTAGGGCTAGCGGGGGGCCGGGAGACCCAGTACTTC. This gives the protein CASSLGLAGGRETQYF.

This clonotype was seen only once. The V and J genes are TRBV28 and TRBJ1-2; D possibly corresponds to TRBD1 (5 bases). Germline CDR1 reads MDHEN; CDR2 reads SYDVKM. With 8 bases removed from V and 4 bases from J, the gap between germline ends came to 11 bases. The CDR3 covers 12 residues. CDR3 protein: CASLADIYGYTF. The CDR3 nucleotides are TGTGCCAGCCTTGCGGACATCTATGGCTACACCTTC.

The table lists this clonotype with a few counts. The chain links TRBV20-1 to TRBJ1-1; D gene uncertain. This CDR3 region has 13 residues. Germline lookup yields CDR1 DFQATT and CDR2 SNEGSKA (reference sequence). Trimming stripped 7 bases from V and 0 bases from J, with 12 bases between. The CDR3 here is CSGPLDLNTEAFF. CDR3 coding DNA: TGCAGTGGCCCTTTAGATTTGAACACTGAAGCTTTCTTT.

The chain has TRBV7-8 and TRBJ1-2; D ambiguous. Germline CDR1 is SGHVS and CDR2 is FQNEAQ. CDR3 length: 14 amino acids. V dropped 5 bases and J dropped 3 bases, with 13 bases sitting between them. CDR3 in amino acids: CASSQSNGYYGYTF. In DNA form, the CDR3 reads TGTGCCAGCAGCCAATCAAACGGGTACTATGGCTACACCTTC.

V is TRBV6-1 and J is TRBJ2-2; D gene ambiguous. There are 14 residues in the CDR3. Between the trimmed V and J ends, which lost 3 bases and 5 bases, there was a span of 10 bases. CDR1 is MNHNS, CDR2 SASEGT, per germline. Here the CDR3 DNA reads TGTGCCAGCAGTGACCTAGGAAAAACCGGGGAGCTGTTTTTT. It yields the protein CASSDLGKTGELFF.

This clonotype was counted only a few times. The V and J genes are TRBV27 and TRBJ1-1; weak D call: TRBD1 (6 bases). This CDR3 is built from 16 residues. The germline gives CDR1 MNHEY, CDR2 SMNVEV (reference sequence). The ends were cut back, 3 bases at V and 1 base at J, with 15 bases in the middle. CDR3 residues: CASSFGGAYGNTEAFF. CDR3 DNA: TGTGCCAGCAGTTTCGGGGGGGCGTACGGGAACACTGAAGCTTTCTTT.

The chain uses TRBV19 and TRBJ2-3, with D perhaps TRBD2 (6 bases). Per germline, CDR1 LNHDA and CDR2 SQIVND (reference sequence). The V and J ends lost 6 bases and 3 bases respectively, with 16 bases between them. The CDR3 is 15 residues long. The DNA for the CDR3 is TGTGCCAGTAGCTCCTCTAGCGTCTGGACAGATACGCAGTATTTT. It encodes CASSSSSVWTDTQYF.

This clonotype occurred a few times. The chain joins TRBV20-1 to TRBJ2-3; D is ambiguous. Deletions cut 5 bases from V and 2 bases from J, with 11 bases between. The CDR3 is 13 amino acids. Germline V gene sequence: CDR1 DFQATT, CDR2 SNEGSKA (reference sequence). The CDR3 is CSAFFQVTDTQYF. As DNA, the CDR3 is TGCAGTGCTTTTTTTCAAGTCACAGATACGCAGTATTTT.